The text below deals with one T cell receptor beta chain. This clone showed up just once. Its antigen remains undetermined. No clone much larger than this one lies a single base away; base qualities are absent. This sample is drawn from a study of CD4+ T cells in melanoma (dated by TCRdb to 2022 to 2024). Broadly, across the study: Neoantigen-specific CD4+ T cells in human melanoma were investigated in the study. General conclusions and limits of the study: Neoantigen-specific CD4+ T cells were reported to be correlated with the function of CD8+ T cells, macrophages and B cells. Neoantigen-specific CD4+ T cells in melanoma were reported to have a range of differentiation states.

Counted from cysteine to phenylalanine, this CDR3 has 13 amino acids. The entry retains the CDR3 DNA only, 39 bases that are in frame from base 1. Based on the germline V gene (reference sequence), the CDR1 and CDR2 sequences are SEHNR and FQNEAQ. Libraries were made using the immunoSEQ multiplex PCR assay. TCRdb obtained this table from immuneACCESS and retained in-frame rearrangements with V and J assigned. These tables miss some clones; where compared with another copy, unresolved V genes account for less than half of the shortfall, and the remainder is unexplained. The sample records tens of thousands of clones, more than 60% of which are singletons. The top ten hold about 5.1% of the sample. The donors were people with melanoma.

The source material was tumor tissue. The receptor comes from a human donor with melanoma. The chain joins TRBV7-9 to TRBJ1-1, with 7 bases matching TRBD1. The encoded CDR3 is CASARGRGTEAFF. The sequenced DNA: TGTGCTTCAGCGAGGGGGCGGGGCACTGAAGCTTTCTTT.